Below, one TCR beta chain is given with its context. TCRdb's table, derived via immunoSEQ multiplex PCR, lists solely in-frame clones and lacks some. The profile shows more than 50,000 clones, around 90% of them singletons. This sample stems from a study of T cell changes during pregnancy in multiple sclerosis. CDR1 is MDHEN, CDR2 SYDVKM, per germline. The CDR3 consists of 12 residues. Trimming took 5 bases from V and 7 from J, leaving 9 bases between them. This TCR derives from a female donor in good health, enrolled as a control in a pregnancy study. The sequencing here drew on peripheral blood, taken in the first trimester of pregnancy. The chain joins TRBV28 to TRBJ1-5; D not certain. CDR3 in amino acids: CASSIGGQPQHF. CDR3 coding DNA: TGTGCCAGCAGTATTGGAGGCCAGCCCCAGCATTTT.